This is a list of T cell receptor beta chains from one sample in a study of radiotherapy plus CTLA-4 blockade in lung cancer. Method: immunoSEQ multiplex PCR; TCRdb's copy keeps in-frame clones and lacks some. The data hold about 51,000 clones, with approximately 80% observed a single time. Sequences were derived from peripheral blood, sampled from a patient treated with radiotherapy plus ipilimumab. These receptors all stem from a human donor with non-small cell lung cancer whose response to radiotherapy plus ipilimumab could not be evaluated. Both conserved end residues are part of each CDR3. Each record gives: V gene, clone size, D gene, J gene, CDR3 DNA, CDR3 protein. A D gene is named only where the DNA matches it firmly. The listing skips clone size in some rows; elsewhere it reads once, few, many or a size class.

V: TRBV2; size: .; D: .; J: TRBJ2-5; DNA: TGTGCCAGCGGGACACAAGAGACCCAGTACTTC; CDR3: CASGTQETQYF
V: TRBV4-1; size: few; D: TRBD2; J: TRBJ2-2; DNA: TGCGCCAGCAGCCGGAGGACTAGCGGGAGGGCCACCGGGGAGCTGTTTTTT; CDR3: CASSRRTSGRATGELFF
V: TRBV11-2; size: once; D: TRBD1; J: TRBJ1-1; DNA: TGTGCCAGCAGCTTAGACTCAGGGGGAACAGGGACTGAAGCTTTCTTT; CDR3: CASSLDSGGTGTEAFF
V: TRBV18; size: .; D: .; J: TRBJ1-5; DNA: TGTGCCAGCTCACCATTCGGGGGGGTTGATCAGCCCCAGCATTTT; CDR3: CASSPFGGVDQPQHF
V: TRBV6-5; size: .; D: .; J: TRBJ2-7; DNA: TGTGCCAGCAGTTACGGTAACAGGGTTACCGACGAGCAGTACTTC; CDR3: CASSYGNRVTDEQYF
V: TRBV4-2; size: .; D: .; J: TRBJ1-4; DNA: TGTGCCAGCAGCCAAGATCGAGGAGCAACTAATGAAAAACTGTTTTTT; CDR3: CASSQDRGATNEKLFF
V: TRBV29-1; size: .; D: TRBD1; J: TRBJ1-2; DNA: TGCAGCGTTGCCCTCTTCGACAGGGGCGGCTATGGCTACACCTTC; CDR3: CSVALFDRGGYGYTF
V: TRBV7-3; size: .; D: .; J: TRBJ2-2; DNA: TGTGCCAGCAAGCCAGGGTCGAGCACCGGGGAGCTGTTTTTT; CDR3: CASKPGSSTGELFF
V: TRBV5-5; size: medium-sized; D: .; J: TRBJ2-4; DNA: TGTGCCAGCAGCTTGGTTGGAGGATCCGGGAGCGGAGACTTC; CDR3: CASSLVGGSGSGDF
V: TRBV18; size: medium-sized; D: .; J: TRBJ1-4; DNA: TGTGCCAGCTCCTCAAAACAGGGAACCGATGAAAAACTGTTTTTT; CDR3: CASSSKQGTDEKLFF
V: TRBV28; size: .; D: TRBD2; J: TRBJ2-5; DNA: TGTGCCAGCAGTCGAGCGGGGGGCCGGGAGACCCAGTACTTC; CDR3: CASSRAGGRETQYF
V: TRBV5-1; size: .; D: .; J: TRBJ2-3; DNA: TGCGCCAGCAGCTTTGGGGGCTCAACTAGCACAGATACGCAGTATTTT; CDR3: CASSFGGSTSTDTQYF
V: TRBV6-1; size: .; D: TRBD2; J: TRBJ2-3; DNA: TGTGCCAGCAGACTAGCGGGGGGGTATGCAGATACGCAGTATTTT; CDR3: CASRLAGGYADTQYF
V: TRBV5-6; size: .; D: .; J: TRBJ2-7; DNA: TGTGCCAGCAGTCCGGTCGGGACACCCTACGAGCAGTACTTC; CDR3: CASSPVGTPYEQYF
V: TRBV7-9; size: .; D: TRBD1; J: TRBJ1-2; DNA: TGTGCCAGCAGCTCGATCGGGACAGGGAGGTTTAGTGGCTACACCTTC; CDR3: CASSSIGTGRFSGYTF
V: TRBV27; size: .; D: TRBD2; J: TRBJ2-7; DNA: TGTGCCAGCAGTGTTAGCGGGGGGGGCTACGAGCAGTACTTC; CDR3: CASSVSGGGYEQYF
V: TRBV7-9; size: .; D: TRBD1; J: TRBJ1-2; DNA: TGTGCCAGCAGCTTAGCGGGGACAGGCAAGAACTATGGCTACACCTTC; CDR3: CASSLAGTGKNYGYTF
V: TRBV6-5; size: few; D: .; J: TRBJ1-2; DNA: TGTGCCAGCAGTTACTCCGATACGGACACGATCTATGGCTACACCTTC; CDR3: CASSYSDTDTIYGYTF
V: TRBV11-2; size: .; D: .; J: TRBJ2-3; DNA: TGTGCCAGCAGCTTGGGGGGGCCCCCGGGTGATACGCAGTATTTT; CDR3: CASSLGGPPGDTQYF
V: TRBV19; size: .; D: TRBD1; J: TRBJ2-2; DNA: TGTGCCAGTAGTTGGACAGGGGGTCGTTACGGGGAGCTGTTTTTT; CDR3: CASSWTGGRYGELFF
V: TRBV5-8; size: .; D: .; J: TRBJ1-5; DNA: TGTGCCAGCAGCAAGGACCGGGGTAGCAATCAGCCCCAGCATTTT; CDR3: CASSKDRGSNQPQHF
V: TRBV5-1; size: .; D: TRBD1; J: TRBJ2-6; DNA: TGCGCCAGCAGCTTCGGACAGGGGTTCTCTGGGGCCAACGTCCTGACTTTC; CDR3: CASSFGQGFSGANVLTF
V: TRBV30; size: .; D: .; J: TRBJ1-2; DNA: TGTGCCTGGAGTCCCCCGGACAAGGAATCTTATGGCTACACCTTC; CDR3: CAWSPPDKESYGYTF
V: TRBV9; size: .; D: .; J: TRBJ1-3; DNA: TGTGCCAGCAGCGGACTTGGAGGGGGGGACACCATATATTTT; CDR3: CASSGLGGGDTIYF
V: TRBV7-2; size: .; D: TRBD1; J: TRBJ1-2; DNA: TGTGCCAGCAGACAAACAGGGGCACCGGATGGCTACACCTTC; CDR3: CASRQTGAPDGYTF
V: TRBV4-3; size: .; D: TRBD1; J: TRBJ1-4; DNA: TGCGCCAGCCGGTCGGTGGGACAGGGCACCCTTAATGAAAAACTGTTTTTT; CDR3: CASRSVGQGTLNEKLFF
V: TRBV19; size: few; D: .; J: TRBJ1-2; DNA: TGTGCCAGTAGTGTGCCTATGGAGGCCCCCTATGGCTACACCTTC; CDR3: CASSVPMEAPYGYTF
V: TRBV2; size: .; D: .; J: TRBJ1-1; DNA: TGTGCCAGCAAGACAGAACCGAACACTGAAGCTTTCTTT; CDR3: CASKTEPNTEAFF
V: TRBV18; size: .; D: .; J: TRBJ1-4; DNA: TGTGCCAGCTCACCTGGGACATCACCAACTAATGAAAAACTGTTTTTT; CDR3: CASSPGTSPTNEKLFF
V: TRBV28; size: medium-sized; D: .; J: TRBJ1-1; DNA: TGTGCCAGCAGTTTCGGGGGGGCCGTAAGCTCTCAGAACACTGAAGCTTTCTTT; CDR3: CASSFGGAVSSQNTEAFF
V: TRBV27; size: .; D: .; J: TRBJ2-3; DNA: TGTGCCAGCAGTCCCTGGCAGGTCTCTAGCACAGATACGCAGTATTTT; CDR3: CASSPWQVSSTDTQYF
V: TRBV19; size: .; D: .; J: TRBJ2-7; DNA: TGTGCCAGTAGTATAGCTGGCAGGGAAGGATCCTACGAGCAGTACTTC; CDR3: CASSIAGREGSYEQYF
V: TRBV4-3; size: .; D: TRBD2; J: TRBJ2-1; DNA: TGCGCCAGCAGCCAAGATGGGACTATCAACAATGAGCAGTTCTTC; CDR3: CASSQDGTINNEQFF
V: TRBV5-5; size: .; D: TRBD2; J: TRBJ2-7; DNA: TGTGCCAGCAGCTACACCCCGGGACTAGCGGGTACCTACGAGCAGTACTTC; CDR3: CASSYTPGLAGTYEQYF
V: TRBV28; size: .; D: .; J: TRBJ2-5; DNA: TGTGCCAGCAGTCCTTCAGAGACCCAGTACTTC; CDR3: CASSPSETQYF
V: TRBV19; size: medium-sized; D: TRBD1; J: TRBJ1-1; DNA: TGTGCCAGTAGTGGGCAGACAGGGGGCTTTGAAGCTTTCTTT; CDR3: CASSGQTGGFEAFF